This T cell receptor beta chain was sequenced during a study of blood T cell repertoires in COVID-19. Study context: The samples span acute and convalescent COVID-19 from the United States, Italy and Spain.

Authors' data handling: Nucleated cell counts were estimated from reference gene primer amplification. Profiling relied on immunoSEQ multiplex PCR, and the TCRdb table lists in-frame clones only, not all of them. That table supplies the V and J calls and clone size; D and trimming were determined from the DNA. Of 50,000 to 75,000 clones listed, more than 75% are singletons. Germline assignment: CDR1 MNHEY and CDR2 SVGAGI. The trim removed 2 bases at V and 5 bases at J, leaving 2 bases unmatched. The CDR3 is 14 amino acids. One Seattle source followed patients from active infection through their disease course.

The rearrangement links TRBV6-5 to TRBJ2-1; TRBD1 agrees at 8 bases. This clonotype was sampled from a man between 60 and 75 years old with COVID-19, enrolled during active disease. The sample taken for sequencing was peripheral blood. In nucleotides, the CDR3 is TGTGCCAGCAGTTACCCGGACAGGGACAATGAGCAGTTCTTC. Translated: CASSYPDRDNEQFF.